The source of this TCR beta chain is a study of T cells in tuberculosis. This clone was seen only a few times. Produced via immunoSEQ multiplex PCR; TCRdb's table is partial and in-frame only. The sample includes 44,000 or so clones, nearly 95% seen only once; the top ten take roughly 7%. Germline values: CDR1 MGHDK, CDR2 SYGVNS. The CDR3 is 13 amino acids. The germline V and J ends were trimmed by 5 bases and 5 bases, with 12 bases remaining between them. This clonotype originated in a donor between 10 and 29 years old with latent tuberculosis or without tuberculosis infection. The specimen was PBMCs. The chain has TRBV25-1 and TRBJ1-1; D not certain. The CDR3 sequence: CASSKEGGTEAFF. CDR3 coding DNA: TGTGCCAGCAGTAAGGAGGGTGGGACTGAAGCTTTCTTT.